Described below is a single T cell receptor beta chain sequence and its context. This sample was taken from a study of OX40 agonist ivuxolimab in advanced cancers. Study as a whole: Patients were treated with ivuxolimab, an agonistic anti-OX40 (CD134) antibody. The mean age was approximately 56 years, ranging from about 20 to 90, with 65% to 90% of participants male.

Germline V gives CDR1 LNHDA, CDR2 SQIVND (reference sequence). The ends were cut back, 3 bases at V and 9 bases at J, with 12 bases in the middle. There are 13 residues in the CDR3. Clones were sequenced by immunoSEQ multiplex PCR, and TCRdb holds only the in-frame ones, with some missing. Of 55,000 to 60,000 clones in the sample, roughly 77% are singletons; the top ten hold approximately 0.7%. The specimen was CD4+ or CD8+ T cells sorted from blood, collected in a trial of the OX40 agonist ivuxolimab. The origin of this receptor is an adult with an advanced solid tumor such as melanoma, head and neck, liver or kidney cancer. The rearrangement joins TRBV19 to TRBJ2-1, with D perhaps TRBD1 (5 bases). The CDR3 sequence is CASSILQGGEQFF. The CDR3 DNA sequence: TGTGCCAGTAGTATTTTGCAGGGCGGTGAGCAGTTCTTC.